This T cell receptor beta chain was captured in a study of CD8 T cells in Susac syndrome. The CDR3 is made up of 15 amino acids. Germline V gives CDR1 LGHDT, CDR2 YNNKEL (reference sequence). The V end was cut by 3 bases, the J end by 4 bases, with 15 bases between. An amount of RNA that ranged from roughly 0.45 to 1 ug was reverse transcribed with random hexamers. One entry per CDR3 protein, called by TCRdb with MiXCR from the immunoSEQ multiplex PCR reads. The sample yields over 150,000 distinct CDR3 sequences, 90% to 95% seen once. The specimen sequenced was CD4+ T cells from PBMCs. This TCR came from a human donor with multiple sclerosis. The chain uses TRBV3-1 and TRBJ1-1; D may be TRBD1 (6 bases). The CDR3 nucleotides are TGTGCCAGCAGCCACTCCCGGGGGCGCGGCACTGAAGCTTTCTTT. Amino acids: CASSHSRGRGTEAFF.